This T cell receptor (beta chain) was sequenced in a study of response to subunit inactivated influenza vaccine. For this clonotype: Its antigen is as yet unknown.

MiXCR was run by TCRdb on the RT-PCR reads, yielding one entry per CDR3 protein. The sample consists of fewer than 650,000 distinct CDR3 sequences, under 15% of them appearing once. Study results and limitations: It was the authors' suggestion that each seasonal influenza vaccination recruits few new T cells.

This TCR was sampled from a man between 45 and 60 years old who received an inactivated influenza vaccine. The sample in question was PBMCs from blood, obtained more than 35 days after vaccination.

The chain's CDR3 is CASSGVVLAGVRSGNEQFF. The CDR3 nucleotides read TGTGCCAGCAGCGGGGTTGTGCTAGCGGGAGTAAGATCGGGCAATGAGCAGTTCTTC. The chain carries TRBV27 and TRBJ2-1, with 10 bases lining up with TRBD2. The CDR3 loop spans 19 amino acids. The germline CDR1 and CDR2 sequences are MNHEY and SMNVEV (reference sequence). Trimming cost V 6 bases and J 6 bases; bases outside gene matches: 20.